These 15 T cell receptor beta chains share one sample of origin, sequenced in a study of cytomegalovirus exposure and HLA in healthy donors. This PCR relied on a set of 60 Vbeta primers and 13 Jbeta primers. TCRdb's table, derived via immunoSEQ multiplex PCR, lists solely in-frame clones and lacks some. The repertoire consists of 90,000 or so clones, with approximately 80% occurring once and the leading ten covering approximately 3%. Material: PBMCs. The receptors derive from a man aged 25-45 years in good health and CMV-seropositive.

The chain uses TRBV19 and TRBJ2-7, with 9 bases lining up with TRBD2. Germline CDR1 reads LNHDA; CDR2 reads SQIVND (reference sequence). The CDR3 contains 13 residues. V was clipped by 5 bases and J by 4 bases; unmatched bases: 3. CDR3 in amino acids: CASSEAGGYEQYF. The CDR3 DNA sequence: TGTGCCAGTAGTGAAGCGGGAGGATACGAGCAGTACTTC. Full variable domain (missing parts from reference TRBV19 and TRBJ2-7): DGGITQSPKYLFRKEGQNVTLSCEQNLNHDAMYWYRQDPGQGLRLIYYSQIVNDFQKGDIAEGYSVSREKKESFPLTVTSAQKNPTAFYLCASSEAGGYEQYFGPGTRLTVT.

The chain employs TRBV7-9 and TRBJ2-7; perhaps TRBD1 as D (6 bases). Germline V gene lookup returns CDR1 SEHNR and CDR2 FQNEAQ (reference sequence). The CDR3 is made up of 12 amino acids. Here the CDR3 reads CSFEDSSYEQYF. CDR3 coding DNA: TGTTCTTTCGAGGACAGTAGTTACGAGCAGTACTTC.

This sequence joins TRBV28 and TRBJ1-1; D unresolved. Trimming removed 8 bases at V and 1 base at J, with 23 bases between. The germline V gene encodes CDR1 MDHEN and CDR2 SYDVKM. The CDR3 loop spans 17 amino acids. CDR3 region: CASLVEGPGQTNTEAFF. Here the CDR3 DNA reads TGTGCCAGCTTAGTTGAGGGCCCCGGGCAGACGAACACTGAAGCTTTCTTT.

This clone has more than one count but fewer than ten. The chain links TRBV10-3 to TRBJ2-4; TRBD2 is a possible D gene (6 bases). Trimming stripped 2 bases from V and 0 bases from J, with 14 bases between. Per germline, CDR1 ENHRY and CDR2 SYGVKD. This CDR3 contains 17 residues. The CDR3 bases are TGTGCCATCAGTGAGGGGGGGTTGACACTAGCCAAAAACATTCAGTACTTC. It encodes CAISEGGLTLAKNIQYF.

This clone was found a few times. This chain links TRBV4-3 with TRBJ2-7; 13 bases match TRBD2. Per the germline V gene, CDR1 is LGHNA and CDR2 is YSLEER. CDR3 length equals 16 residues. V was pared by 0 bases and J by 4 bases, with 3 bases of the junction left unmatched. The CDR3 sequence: CASSQDRTSGSYEQYF. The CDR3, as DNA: TGCGCCAGCAGCCAAGATCGGACTAGCGGGAGTTACGAGCAGTACTTC.

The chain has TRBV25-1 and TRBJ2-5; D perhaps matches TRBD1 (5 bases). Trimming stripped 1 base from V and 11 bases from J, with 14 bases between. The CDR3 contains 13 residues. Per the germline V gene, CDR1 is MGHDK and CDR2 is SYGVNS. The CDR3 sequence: CASSESLRVEQYF. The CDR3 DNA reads TGTGCCAGCAGTGAATCGCTCAGGGTTGAGCAGTACTTC.

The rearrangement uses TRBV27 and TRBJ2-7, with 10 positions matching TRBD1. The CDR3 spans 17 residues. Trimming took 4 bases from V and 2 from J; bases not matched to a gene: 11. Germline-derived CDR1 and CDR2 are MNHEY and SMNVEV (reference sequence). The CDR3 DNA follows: TGTGCCAGCAGTTCTAGGTTGGGACAGGGGTTCGCCTACGAGCAGTACTTC. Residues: CASSSRLGQGFAYEQYF.

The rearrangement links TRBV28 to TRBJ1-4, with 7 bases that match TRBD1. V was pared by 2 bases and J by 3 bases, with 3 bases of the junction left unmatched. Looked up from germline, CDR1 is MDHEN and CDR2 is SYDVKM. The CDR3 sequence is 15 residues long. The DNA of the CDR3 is TGTGCCAGCAGTTTACGGACAGGACCTAATGAAAAACTGTTTTTT. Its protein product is CASSLRTGPNEKLFF.

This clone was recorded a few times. The DNA for the CDR3 is TGTGCCAGCAGCTTGGCCTGGCAGGGTGCTAACTATGGCTACACCTTC. The encoded protein is CASSLAWQGANYGYTF. The V and J genes are TRBV5-6 and TRBJ1-2, with D possibly TRBD1 on 5 matching bases. The V end was cut by 0 bases, the J end by 0 bases, with 12 bases between. The CDR3 extends over 16 amino acids. CDR1 is SGHDT, CDR2 YYEEEE, per germline.

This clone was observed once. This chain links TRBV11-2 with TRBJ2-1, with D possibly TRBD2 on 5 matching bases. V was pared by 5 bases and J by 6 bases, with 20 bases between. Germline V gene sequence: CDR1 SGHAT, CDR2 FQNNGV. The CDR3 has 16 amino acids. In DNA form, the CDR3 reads TGTGCCAGCAGCCGACGGGATGGACTTAGTCCCAATGAGCAGTTCTTC. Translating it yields CASSRRDGLSPNEQFF.

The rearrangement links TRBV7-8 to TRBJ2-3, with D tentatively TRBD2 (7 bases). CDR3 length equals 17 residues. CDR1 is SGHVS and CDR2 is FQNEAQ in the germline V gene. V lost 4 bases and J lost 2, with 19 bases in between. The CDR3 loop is CASSYLRGRGYTDTQYF. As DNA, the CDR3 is TGTGCCAGCAGCTACCTCCGGGGGCGGGGGTACACAGATACGCAGTATTTT.

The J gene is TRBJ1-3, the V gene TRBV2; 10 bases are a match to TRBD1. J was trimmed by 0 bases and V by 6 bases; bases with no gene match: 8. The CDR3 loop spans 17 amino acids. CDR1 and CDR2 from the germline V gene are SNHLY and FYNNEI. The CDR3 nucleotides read TGTGCCAGCAGCGGGGACAGGGGTCCCTCCTCTGGAAACACCATATATTTT. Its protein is CASSGDRGPSSGNTIYF.

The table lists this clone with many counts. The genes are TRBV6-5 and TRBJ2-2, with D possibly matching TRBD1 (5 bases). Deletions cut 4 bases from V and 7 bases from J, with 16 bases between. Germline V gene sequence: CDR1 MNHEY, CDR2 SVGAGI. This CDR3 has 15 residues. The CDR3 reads CASSLRKGPGGELFF. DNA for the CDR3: TGTGCCAGCAGTTTGCGTAAGGGGCCCGGCGGGGAGCTGTTTTTT.

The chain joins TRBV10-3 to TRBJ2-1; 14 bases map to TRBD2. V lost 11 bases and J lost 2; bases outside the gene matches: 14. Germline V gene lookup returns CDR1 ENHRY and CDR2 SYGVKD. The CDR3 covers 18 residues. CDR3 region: CASLPGLAGEGTYNEQFF. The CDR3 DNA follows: TGTGCCTCCTTGCCGGGACTAGCGGGAGAAGGGACCTACAATGAGCAGTTCTTC.

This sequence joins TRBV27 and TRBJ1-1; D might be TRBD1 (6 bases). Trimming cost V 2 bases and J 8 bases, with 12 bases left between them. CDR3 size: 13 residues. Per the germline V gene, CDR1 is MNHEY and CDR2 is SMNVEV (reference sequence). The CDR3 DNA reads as TGTGCCAGCAGTTTAGGGGAGGGGGAAGAAGCTTTCTTT. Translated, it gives CASSLGEGEEAFF.